Described below is a single T cell receptor (beta chain) sequence and its context. Antigen: not known. The PCR made use of 60 Vbeta and 13 Jbeta primers. Produced via immunoSEQ multiplex PCR; TCRdb's table is partial and in-frame only. The sample has 84,000 or so clones; roughly 76% are singletons. The source of the sample is a study of cytomegalovirus exposure and HLA in healthy donors. Notes on the study in general: The authors enumerated 180 or so TCR beta chains as linked to cytomegalovirus. Later examination showed HLA-associated TCR beta chains had greater clonal expansion than equally common others. Being productive about 90% or about 30% of the time was typical of most TCR beta V segments in an earlier analysis.

Sequenced input: PBMCs. This sequence was found in a male donor in good health and CMV-seronegative.

As DNA, the CDR3 is TGTGCCAGCAGTCGTTGGGGGGGAGGGACTGAAGCTTTCTTT. Translating it yields CASSRWGGGTEAFF. V and J are TRBV28 and TRBJ1-1; D may be TRBD1 (5 bases). Germline V lookup: CDR1 MDHEN, CDR2 SYDVKM. The CDR3 runs to 14 residues. V shed 5 bases and J shed 5 bases, with 15 bases lying between them.